The rows below give T cell receptor beta chains drawn from one sample of a study of cytomegalovirus exposure and HLA in healthy donors. TCRdb's table, derived via immunoSEQ multiplex PCR, lists solely in-frame clones and lacks some. The sample includes fewer than 85,000 clones, roughly 96% seen only once; the top ten take 1.3%. Material: PBMCs. These receptor sequences come from a woman aged 18-29 years in good health and CMV-seronegative. Both conserved end residues are part of each CDR3.

V	J	CDR3
TRBV18	TRBJ2-5	CASSPPPGQGLGTQYF
TRBV4-1	TRBJ2-6	CASTADRGFSGANVLTF
TRBV29-1	TRBJ2-4	CSVEDPRGIQYF
TRBV19	TRBJ2-7	CASSIGSRSPYEQYF
TRBV19	TRBJ2-1	CASSIRLAGVRWNEQFF
TRBV19	TRBJ2-7	CASSNRDSSYEQYF
TRBV27	TRBJ2-3	CASSLDSVFPTDTQYF
TRBV19	TRBJ1-2	CATPQRNYGYTF
TRBV9	TRBJ2-7	CASSVRPAPAEQYF
TRBV5-5	TRBJ2-5	CASSLDGRGSGSYGTQYF
TRBV18	TRBJ2-1	CASSPFRDHNEQFF
TRBV30	TRBJ1-3	CAWGPRDRGLSSGNTIYF
TRBV7-2	TRBJ2-3	CASRGTGVTDTQYF
TRBV27	TRBJ2-1	CASSDSGRPWNEQFF
TRBV28	TRBJ1-2	CASRPGGNYGYTF
TRBV6-6	TRBJ2-1	CASSLGGGLLNEQFF
TRBV11-2	TRBJ1-2	CASSSWGDGYTF
TRBV7-8	TRBJ2-7	CASSNGQVLEQYF
TRBV19	TRBJ1-1	CASSTGTGRTEAFF
TRBV27	TRBJ2-3	CASSFQRNYTDTQYF
TRBV10-3	TRBJ2-7	CAMTSGQGAYEQYF
TRBV7-2	TRBJ2-5	CASSLATGEETQYF
TRBV28	TRBJ2-1	CASRILKGEYSYNEQFF
TRBV19	TRBJ2-1	CASSMGLAGTKFF
TRBV7-8	TRBJ1-1	CASSPRGGTEAFF
TRBV6-5	TRBJ2-1	CASRTYRMNDEQFF
TRBV6-4	TRBJ2-3	CASSDSTTDTQYF
TRBV6-6	TRBJ2-7	CASSTRGNSYEQYF
TRBV4-1	TRBJ2-3	CASSQGQGGTDTQYF
TRBV7-9	TRBJ2-5	CASSFASGTKETQYF
TRBV7-2	TRBJ2-5	CASSLLYGETQYF
TRBV9	TRBJ2-3	CASSVGSGGSRLTDTQYF
TRBV27	TRBJ2-1	CASSLLASGIYRYNEQFF
TRBV7-9	TRBJ1-6	CASSLAAGTNSPLHF
TRBV30	TRBJ2-1	CAWTDGIHNEQFF
TRBV2	TRBJ2-7	CASGVEAVGPYSYEQYF
TRBV5-1	TRBJ2-5	CASKAGQPEETQYF
TRBV25-1	TRBJ2-2	CASGRPTDYTGELFF
TRBV5-4	TRBJ1-2	CASSRTGATPYGYTF
TRBV6-1	TRBJ1-6	CASSEPTGLNWSSYNSPLHF
TRBV9	TRBJ1-1	CASTKGLNTEAFF
TRBV28	TRBJ1-2	CASKTGGVDGYTF
TRBV18	TRBJ1-2	CASSPAQGANYGYTF
TRBV5-4	TRBJ1-1	CASSRGLLGSGNTEAFF
TRBV28	TRBJ2-3	CASKIAGVSPDTQYF
TRBV5-4	TRBJ2-4	CASSPDSSQAKNIQYF
TRBV10-3	TRBJ2-3	CATLGGGVADTQYF
TRBV7-2	TRBJ1-4	CASSWPGTNEKLFF
TRBV11-2	TRBJ2-1	CASSIGLAGGIYEQFF